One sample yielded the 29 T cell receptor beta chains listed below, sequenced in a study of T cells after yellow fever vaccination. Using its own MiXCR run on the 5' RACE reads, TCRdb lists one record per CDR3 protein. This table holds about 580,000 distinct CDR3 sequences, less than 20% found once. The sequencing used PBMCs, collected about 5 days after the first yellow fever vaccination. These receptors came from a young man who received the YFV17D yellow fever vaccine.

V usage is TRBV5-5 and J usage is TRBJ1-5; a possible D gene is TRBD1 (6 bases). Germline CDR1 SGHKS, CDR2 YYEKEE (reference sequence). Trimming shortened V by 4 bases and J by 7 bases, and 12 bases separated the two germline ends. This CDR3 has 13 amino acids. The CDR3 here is CASSPGEGQPQHF. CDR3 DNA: TGTGCCAGCAGCCCAGGGGAGGGACAGCCCCAGCATTTT.

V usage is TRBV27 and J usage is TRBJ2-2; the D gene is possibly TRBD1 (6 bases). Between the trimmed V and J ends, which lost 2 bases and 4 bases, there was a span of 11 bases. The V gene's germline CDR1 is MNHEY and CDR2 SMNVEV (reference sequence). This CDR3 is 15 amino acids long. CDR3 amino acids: CASSLGRGSTGELFF. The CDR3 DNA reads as TGTGCCAGCAGTTTAGGCAGGGGATCCACCGGGGAGCTGTTTTTT.

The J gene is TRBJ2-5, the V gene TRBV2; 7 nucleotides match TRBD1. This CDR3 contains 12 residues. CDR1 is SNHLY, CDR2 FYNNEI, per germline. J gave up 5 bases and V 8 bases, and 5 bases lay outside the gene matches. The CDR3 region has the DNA TGTGCCAGCGAAGGACAGGCCGAGACCCAGTACTTC. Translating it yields CASEGQAETQYF.

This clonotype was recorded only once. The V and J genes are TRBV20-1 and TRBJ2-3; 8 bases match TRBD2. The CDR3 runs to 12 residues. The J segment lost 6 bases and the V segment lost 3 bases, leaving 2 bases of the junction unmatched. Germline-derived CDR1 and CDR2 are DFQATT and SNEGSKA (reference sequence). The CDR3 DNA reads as TGCAGTGCTAGCGGGGGGGTGGATACGCAGTATTTT. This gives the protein CSASGGVDTQYF.

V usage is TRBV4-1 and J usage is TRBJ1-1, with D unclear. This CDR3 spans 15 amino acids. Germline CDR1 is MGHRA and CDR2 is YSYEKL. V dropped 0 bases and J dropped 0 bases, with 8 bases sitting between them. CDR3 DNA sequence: TGCGCCAGCAGCCAAGAACAGTATATGAACACTGAAGCTTTCTTT. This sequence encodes CASSQEQYMNTEAFF.

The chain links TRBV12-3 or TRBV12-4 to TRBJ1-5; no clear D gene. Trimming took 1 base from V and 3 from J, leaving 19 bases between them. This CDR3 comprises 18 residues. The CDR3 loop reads CASSLEETNPGDNQPQHF. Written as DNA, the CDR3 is TGTGCCAGCAGTTTAGAGGAGACAAACCCTGGGGACAATCAGCCCCAGCATTTT.

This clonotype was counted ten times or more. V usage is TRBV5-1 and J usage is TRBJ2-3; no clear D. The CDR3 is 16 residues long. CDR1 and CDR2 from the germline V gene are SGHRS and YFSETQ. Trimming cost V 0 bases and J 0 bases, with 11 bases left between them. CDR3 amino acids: CASSLGLHPSTDTQYF. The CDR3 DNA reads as TGCGCCAGCAGCTTGGGACTCCACCCAAGCACAGATACGCAGTATTTT.

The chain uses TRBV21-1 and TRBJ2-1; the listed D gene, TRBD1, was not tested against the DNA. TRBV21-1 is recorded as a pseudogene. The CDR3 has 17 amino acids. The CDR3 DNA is TGTGCCAACAGCAAAGGGGGCAGTTACCTCTCCTACAATGAGCAGTTCTTC. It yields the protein CANSKGGSYLSYNEQFF.

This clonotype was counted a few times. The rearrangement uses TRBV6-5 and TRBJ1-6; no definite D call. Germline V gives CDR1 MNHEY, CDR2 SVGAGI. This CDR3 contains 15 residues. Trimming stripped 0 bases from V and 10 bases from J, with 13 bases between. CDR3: CASSYSIPLGSPLHF. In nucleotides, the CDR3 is TGTGCCAGCAGTTACTCGATACCGTTGGGATCACCCCTCCACTTT.

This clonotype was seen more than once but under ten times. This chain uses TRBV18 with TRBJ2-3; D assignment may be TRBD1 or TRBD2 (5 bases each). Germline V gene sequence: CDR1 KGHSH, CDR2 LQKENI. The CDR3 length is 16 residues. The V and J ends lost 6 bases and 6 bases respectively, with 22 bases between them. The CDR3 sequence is CASSPTTQGVLDTQYF. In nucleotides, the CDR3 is TGTGCCAGCTCTCCTACAACGCAGGGAGTTCTTGATACGCAGTATTTT.

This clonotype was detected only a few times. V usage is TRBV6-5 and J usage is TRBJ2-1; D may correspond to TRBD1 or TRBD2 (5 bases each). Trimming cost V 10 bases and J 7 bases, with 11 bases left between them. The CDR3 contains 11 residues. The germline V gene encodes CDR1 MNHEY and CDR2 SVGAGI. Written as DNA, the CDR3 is TGTGCCACCTCAGAGGGGAATGAGCAGTTCTTC. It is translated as CATSEGNEQFF.

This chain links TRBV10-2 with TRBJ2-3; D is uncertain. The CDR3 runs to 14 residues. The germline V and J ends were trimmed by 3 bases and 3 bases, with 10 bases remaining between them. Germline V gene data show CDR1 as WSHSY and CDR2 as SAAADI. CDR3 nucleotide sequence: TGCGCCAGCAGTGAATCAGGAAGAACAGATACGCAGTATTTT. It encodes CASSESGRTDTQYF.

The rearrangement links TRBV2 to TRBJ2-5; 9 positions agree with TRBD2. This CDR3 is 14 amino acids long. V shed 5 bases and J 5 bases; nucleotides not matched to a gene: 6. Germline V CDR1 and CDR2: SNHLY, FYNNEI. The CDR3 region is CASSRGLAGETQYF. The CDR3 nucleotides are TGTGCCAGCAGTAGGGGACTAGCTGGGGAGACCCAGTACTTC.

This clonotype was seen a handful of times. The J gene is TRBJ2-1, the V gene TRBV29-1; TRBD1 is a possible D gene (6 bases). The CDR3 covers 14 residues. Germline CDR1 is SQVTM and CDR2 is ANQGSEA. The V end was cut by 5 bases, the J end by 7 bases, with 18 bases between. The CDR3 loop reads CSVFLRDTTNEQFF. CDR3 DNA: TGCAGCGTTTTCCTTCGGGACACCACTAATGAGCAGTTCTTC.

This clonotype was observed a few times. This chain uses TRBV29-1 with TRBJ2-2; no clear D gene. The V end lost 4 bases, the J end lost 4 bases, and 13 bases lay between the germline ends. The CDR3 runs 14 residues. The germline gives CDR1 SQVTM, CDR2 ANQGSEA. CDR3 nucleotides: TGCAGCGTTGTTACAGTCGCTGGCACCGGGGAGCTGTTTTTT. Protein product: CSVVTVAGTGELFF.

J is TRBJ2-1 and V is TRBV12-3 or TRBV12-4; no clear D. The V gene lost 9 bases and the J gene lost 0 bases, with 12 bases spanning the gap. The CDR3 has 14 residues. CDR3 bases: TGTGCCAGTATCAAGAGGAGCTCCTACAATGAGCAGTTCTTC. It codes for CASIKRSSYNEQFF.

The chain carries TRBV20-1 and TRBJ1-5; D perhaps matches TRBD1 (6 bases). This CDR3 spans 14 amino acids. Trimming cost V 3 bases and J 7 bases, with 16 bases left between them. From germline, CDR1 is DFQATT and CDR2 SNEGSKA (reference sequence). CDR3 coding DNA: TGCAGTGCTAGTTTATCGGGGGGCAGACAGCCCCAGCATTTT. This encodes CSASLSGGRQPQHF.

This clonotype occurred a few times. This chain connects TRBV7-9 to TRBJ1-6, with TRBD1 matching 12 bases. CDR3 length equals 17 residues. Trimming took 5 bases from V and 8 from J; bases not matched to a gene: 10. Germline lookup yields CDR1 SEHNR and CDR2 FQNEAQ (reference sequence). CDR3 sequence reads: CASSDAPGQGADSPLHF. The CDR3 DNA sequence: TGTGCCAGCAGCGACGCACCGGGACAGGGGGCTGATTCACCCCTCCACTTT.

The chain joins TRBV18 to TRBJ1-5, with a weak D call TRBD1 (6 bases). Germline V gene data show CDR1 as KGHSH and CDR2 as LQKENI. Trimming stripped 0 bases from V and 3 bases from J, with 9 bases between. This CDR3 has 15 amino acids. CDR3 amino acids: CASSPPTGHNQPQHF. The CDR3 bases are TGTGCCAGCTCACCACCCACAGGGCACAATCAGCCCCAGCATTTT.

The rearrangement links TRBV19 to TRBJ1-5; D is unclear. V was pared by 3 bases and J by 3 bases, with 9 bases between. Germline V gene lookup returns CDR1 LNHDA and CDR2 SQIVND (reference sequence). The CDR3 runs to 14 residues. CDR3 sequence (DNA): TGTGCCAGTAGTATTGGGCAGTACAATCAGCCCCAGCATTTT. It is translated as CASSIGQYNQPQHF.

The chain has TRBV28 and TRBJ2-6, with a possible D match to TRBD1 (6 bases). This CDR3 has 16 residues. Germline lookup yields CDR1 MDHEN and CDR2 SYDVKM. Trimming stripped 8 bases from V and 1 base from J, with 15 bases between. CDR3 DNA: TGTGCCAGCGGTGGACAGCCGTTTTCTGGGGCCAACGTCCTGACTTTC. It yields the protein CASGGQPFSGANVLTF.

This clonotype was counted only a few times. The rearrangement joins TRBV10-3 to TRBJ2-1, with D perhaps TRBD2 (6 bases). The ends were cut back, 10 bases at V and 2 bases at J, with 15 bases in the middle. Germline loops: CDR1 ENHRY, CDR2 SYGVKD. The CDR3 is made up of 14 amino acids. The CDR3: CATNRDSTYNEQFF. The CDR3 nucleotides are TGTGCCACTAACCGGGACTCTACCTACAATGAGCAGTTCTTC.

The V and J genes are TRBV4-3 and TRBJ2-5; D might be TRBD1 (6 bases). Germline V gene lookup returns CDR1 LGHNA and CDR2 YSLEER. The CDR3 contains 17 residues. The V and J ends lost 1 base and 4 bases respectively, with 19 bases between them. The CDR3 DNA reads TGCGCCAGCAGCCAAGGGCTGGACAGTACAGGTCGAGAGACCCAGTACTTC. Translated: CASSQGLDSTGRETQYF.

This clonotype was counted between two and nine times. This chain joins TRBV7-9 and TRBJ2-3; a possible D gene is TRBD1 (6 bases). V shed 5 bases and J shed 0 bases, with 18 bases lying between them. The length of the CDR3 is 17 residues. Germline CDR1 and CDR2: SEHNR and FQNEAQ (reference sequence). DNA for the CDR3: TGTGCCAGCAGCGCCTCCTCCGGGACAACTAGCACAGATACGCAGTATTTT. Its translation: CASSASSGTTSTDTQYF.

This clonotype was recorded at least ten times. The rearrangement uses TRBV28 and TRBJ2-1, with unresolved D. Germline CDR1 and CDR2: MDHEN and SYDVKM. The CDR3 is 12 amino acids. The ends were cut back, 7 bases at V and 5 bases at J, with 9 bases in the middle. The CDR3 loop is CASMWGNNEQFF. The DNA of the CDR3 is TGTGCCAGCATGTGGGGAAACAATGAGCAGTTCTTC.

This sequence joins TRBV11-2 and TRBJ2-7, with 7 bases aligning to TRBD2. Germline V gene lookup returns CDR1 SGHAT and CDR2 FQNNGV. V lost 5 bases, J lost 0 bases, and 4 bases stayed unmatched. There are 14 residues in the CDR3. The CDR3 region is CASSPGTTSYEQYV. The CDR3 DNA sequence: TGTGCCAGCAGCCCCGGGACTACCTCCTACGAGCAGTACGTC.

CDR3 DNA sequence: TGCAGCGTTGCTCTGGACAGGGGTTACGAGCAGTACTTC. Its translation is CSVALDRGYEQYF. The rearrangement joins TRBV29-1 to TRBJ2-7, with 9 bases lining up with TRBD1. J lost 4 bases, V lost 4 bases, and 5 bases had no gene match. The germline gives CDR1 SQVTM, CDR2 ANQGSEA. CDR3 length equals 13 residues.

CDR3 DNA sequence: TGTGCCAGCAGCTTAGGACAGGGGGTGGTATCACCCCTCCACTTT. Encoded protein: CASSLGQGVVSPLHF. The genes are TRBV7-6 and TRBJ1-6; 9 bases are a match to TRBD1. CDR1 and CDR2 (germline): SGHVS, FNYEAQ. CDR3 length: 15 residues. V trimming: 1 base; J trimming: 10 bases; junction bases outside the gene matches: 5.

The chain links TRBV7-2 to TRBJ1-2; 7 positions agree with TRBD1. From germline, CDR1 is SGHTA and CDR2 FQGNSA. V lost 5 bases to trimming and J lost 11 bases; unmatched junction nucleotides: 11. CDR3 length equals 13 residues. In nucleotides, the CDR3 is TGTGCCAGCAGCGCCGGGACAGCCTTTAGATACACCTTC. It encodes CASSAGTAFRYTF.